The clone carrying this T cell receptor beta chain was counted ten times or more. Germline CDR1 is DFQATT and CDR2 is SNEGSKA (reference sequence). The CDR3 runs to 11 residues. The sample belongs to a study of T cells in Graves' hyperthyroidism and ophthalmopathy. Stable hyperthyroidism: no ophthalmopathy progression over 18 months of follow-up. Researchers took RNA transcripts and amplified the TCR beta CDR3 regions from them. A first-round RT-PCR of the TCR CDR3 used the HTBI primer set. Via MiXCR, TCRdb re-called the multiplex PCR reads, giving one row per CDR3 protein. This sample has 300,000 to 350,000 distinct CDR3 sequences, with about 15% found just once.

The chain has TRBV20-1 and TRBJ2-1, with 7 bases that match TRBD2. The specimen was blood. This TCR was recovered from a woman in her 30s with Graves' hyperthyroidism. The chain's CDR3 is CSGLAVFEQFF. The CDR3 coding sequence is TGCAGCGGCCTAGCGGTCTTTGAGCAGTTCTTC.